This entry features one T cell receptor (beta chain) sequence. Its antigen is currently unknown. These data are taken from a study of cytotoxic CD8 clonotypes in ibrutinib-treated CLL. For the study at large: Patient counts were 11 relapsed/refractory, roughly 15 treatment-naive and roughly 18 IGHV unmutated. Patients attained about 24 partial and 2 complete responses; at median about 74 months, around 15 remained remitted while around twelve progressed.

Repertoires were generated with immunoSEQ multiplex PCR, while TCRdb's copy carries only in-frame clones and drops some. The table has about 130,000 clones, roughly 84% seen once. The germline CDR1 and CDR2 sequences are KGHSH and LQKENI. The CDR3 consists of 13 residues. V shed 5 bases and J shed 4 bases, with 11 bases lying between them. Overall study results and limits: Clonality climbed at ibrutinib response, then dropped toward baseline at progression.

The starting material was PBMCs, obtained after 24 months of ibrutinib treatment. V and J are TRBV18 and TRBJ1-1; no reliable D call. This sequence was found in a human donor with chronic lymphocytic leukemia. CDR3 protein: CASSARVATEAFF. The CDR3 nucleotides are TGTGCCAGCTCAGCACGGGTGGCCACTGAAGCTTTCTTT. Based on the CDR3 plus reference TRBV18 and TRBJ1-1, the full variable domain is NAGVMQNPRHLVRRRGQEARLRCSPMKGHSHVYWYRQLPEEGLKFMVYLQKENIIDESGMPKERFSAEFPKEGPSILRIQQVVRGDSAAYFCASSARVATEAFFGQGTRLTVV.